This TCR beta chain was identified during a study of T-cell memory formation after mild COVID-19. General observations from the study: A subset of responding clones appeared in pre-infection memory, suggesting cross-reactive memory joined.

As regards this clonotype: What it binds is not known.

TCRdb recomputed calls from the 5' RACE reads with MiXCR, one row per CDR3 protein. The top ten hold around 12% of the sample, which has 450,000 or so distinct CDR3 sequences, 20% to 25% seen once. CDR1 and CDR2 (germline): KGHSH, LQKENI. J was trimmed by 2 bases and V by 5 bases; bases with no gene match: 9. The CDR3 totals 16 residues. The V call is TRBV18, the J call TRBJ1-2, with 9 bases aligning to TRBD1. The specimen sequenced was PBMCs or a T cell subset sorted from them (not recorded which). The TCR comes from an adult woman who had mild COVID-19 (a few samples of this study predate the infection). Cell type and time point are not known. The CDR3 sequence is CASSTSDRGINYGYTF. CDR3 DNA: TGTGCCAGCTCAACTTCAGACAGGGGGATAAACTATGGCTACACCTTC. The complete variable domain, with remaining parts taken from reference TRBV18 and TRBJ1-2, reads NAGVMQNPRHLVRRRGQEARLRCSPMKGHSHVYWYRQLPEEGLKFMVYLQKENIIDESGMPKERFSAEFPKEGPSILRIQQVVRGDSAAYFCASSTSDRGINYGYTFGSGTRLTVV.